The clone carrying this TCR beta chain was found many times. The target antigen is unknown. The CDR3 is 11 amino acids. Trimming took off 1 base at V and 10 bases at J, with 6 bases between the two ends. TCRdb re-called the 5' RACE reads through MiXCR, storing one row per CDR3 protein. The sample records hundreds of thousands of distinct CDR3 sequences, about 16% being singletons. This entry is derived from a study of CD8 T cells in ankylosing spondylitis. Study-wide results and caveats: Significant enrichment of disease-linked clones was reportedly seen in matched ankylosing spondylitis synovial fluid. It appeared that ankylosing spondylitis blood was characterized by a TCR beta motif of several highly homologous variants.

This receptor was identified in a male donor with ankylosing spondylitis. V usage is TRBV12-3 or TRBV12-4 and J usage is TRBJ2-3; D is ambiguous. Material for sequencing was blood, either unsorted or a sorted T cell fraction (not recorded which). The CDR3 is CASSLGGAQYF. CDR3 coding DNA: TGTGCCAGCAGTTTAGGTGGAGCGCAGTATTTT.